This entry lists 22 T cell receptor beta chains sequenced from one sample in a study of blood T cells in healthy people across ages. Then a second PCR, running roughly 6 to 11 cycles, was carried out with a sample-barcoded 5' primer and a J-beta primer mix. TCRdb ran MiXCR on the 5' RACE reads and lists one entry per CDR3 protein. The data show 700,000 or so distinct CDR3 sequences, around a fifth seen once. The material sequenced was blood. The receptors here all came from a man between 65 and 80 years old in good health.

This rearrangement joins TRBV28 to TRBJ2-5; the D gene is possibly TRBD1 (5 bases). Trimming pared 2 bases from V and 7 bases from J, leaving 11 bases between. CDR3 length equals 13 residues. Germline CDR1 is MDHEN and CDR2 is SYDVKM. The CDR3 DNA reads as TGTGCCAGCAGTTTAGGTGGGGCTGCGACCCAGTACTTC. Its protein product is CASSLGGAATQYF.

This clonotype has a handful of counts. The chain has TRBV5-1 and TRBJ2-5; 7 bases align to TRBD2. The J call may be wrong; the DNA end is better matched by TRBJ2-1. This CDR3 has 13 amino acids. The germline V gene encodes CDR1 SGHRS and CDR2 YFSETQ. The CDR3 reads CASSKAGVNEQFF. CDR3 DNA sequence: TGCGCCAGTAGTAAGGCGGGAGTCAATGAGCAGTTCTTC.

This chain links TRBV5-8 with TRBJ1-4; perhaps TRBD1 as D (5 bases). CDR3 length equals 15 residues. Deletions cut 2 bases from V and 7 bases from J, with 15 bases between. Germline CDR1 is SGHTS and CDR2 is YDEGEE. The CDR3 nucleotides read TGTGCCAGCAGCTTAACTGCCCGGAGGGGTGAAAAACTGTTTTTT. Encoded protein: CASSLTARRGEKLFF.

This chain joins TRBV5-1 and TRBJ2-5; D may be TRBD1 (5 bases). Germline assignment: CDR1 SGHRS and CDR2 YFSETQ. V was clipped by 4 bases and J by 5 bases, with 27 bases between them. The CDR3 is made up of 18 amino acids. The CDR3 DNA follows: TGCGCCAGCAGCCCCTCCCAGGGTTTGATTGGGCGCTGGGAGACCCAGTACTTC. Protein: CASSPSQGLIGRWETQYF.

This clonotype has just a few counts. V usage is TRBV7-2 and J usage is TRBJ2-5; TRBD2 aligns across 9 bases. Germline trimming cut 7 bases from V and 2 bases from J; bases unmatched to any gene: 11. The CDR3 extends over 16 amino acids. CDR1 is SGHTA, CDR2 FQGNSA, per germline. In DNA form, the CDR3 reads TGTGCCAGCAACCTAGCGGGATCAATGATACAAGAGACCCAGTACTTC. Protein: CASNLAGSMIQETQYF.

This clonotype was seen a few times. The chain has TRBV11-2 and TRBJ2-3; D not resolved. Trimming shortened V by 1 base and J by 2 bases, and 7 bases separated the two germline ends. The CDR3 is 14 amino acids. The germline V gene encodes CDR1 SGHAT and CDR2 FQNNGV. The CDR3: CASSLAENTDTQYF. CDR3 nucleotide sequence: TGTGCCAGCAGCTTAGCGGAAAACACAGATACGCAGTATTTT.

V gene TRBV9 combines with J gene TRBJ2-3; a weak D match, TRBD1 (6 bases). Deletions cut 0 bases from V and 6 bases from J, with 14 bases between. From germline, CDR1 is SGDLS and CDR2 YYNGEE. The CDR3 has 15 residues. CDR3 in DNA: TGTGCCAGCAGCGTAGAACAGGGTATCCTCGATACGCAGTATTTT. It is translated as CASSVEQGILDTQYF.

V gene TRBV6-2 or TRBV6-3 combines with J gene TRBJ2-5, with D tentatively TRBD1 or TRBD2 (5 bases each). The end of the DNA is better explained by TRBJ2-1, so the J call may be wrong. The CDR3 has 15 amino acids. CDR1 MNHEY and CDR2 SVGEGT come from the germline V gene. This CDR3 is CASSTPGRGDNEQFF. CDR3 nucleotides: TGTGCCAGCAGTACCCCAGGAAGAGGGGACAATGAGCAGTTCTTC.

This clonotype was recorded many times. The CDR3 reads CASSLPGLRAGELFF. CDR3 nucleotide sequence: TGTGCCAGCAGCCTCCCGGGACTGCGAGCCGGGGAGCTGTTTTTT. The chain employs TRBV3-1 and TRBJ2-2; D may be TRBD2 (6 bases). Between the trimmed V and J ends, which lost 4 bases and 6 bases, there was a span of 15 bases. Per germline, CDR1 LGHDT and CDR2 YNNKEL (reference sequence). The CDR3 runs to 15 residues.

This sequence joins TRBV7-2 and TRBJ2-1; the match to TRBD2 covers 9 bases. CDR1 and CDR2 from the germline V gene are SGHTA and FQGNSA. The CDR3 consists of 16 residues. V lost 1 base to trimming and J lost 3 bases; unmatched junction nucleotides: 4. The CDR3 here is CASSLVGTSNYNEQFF. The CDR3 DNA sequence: TGTGCCAGCAGCTTAGTCGGGACTAGCAACTACAATGAGCAGTTCTTC.

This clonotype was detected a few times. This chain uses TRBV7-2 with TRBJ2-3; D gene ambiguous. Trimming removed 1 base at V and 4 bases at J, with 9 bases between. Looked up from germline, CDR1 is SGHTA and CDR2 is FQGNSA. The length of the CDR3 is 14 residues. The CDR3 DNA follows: TGTGCCAGCAGCTTAGTGGGCGATTCAGATACGCAGTATTTT. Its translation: CASSLVGDSDTQYF.

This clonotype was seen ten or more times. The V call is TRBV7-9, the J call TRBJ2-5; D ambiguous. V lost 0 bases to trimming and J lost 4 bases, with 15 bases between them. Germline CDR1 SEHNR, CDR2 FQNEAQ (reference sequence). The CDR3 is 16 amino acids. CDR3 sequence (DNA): TGTGCCAGCAGCTTAGCCGTTCAGTCAGGCACAGAGACCCAGTACTTC. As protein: CASSLAVQSGTETQYF. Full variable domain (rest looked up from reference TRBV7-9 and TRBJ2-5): DTGVSQNPRHKITKRGQNVTFRCDPISEHNRLYWYRQTLGQGPEFLTYFQNEAQLEKSRLLSDRFSAERPKGSFSTLEIQRTEQGDSAMYLCASSLAVQSGTETQYFGPGTRLLVL.

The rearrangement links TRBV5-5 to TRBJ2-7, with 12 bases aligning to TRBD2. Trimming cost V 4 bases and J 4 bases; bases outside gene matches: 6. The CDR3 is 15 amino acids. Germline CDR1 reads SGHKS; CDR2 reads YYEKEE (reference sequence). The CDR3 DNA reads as TGTGCCAGCAGCCCTAGCGGGAGGGCCTCATACGAGCAGTACTTC. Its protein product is CASSPSGRASYEQYF.

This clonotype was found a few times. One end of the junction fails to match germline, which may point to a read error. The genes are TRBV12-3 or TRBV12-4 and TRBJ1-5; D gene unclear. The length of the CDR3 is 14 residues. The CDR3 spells CASSLVADGQPRHF. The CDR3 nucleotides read TGTGCCAGCAGTTTAGTGGCAGACGGCCAGCCCCGGCATTTT.

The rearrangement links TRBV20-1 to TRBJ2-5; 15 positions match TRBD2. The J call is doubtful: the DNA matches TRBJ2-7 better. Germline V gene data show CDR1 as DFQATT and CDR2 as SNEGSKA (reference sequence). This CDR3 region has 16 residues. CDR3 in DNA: TGCAGTGCTAGGAAACCGGGACTAGCGGGGGGCTACGAGCAGTACTTC. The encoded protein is CSARKPGLAGGYEQYF.

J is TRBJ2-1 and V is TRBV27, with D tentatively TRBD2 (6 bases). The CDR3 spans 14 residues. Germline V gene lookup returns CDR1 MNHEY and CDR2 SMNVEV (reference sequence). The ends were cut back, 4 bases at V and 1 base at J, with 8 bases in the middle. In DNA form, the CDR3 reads TGTGCCAGCAGTTGGGGGGATTCCTACAATGAGCAGTTCTTC. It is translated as CASSWGDSYNEQFF.

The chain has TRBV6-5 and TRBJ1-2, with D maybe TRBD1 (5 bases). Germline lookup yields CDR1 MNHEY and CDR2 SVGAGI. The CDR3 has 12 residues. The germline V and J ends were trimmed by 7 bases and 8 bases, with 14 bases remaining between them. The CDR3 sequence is CASTPRGGGYTF. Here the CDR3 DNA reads TGTGCCAGCACTCCAAGGGGAGGAGGCTACACCTTC.

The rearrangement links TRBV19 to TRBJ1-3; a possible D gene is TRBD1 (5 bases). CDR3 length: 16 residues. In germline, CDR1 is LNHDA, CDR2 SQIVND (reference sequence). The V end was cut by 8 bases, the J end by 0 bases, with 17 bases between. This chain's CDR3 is CASGTAGRYSGNTIYF. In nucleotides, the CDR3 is TGTGCCAGTGGTACAGCGGGACGGTACTCTGGAAACACCATATATTTT.

In nucleotides, the CDR3 is TGTGCCAGCTCACCACCTCCGGACAGGGGGAGAGAAAAACTGTTTTTT. This translates into CASSPPPDRGREKLFF. The chain couples TRBV18 to TRBJ1-4; 10 bases are shared with TRBD1. The ends lost 0 bases at V and 8 bases at J; junction bases unmatched: 6. The CDR3 totals 16 residues. Per the germline V gene, CDR1 is KGHSH and CDR2 is LQKENI.

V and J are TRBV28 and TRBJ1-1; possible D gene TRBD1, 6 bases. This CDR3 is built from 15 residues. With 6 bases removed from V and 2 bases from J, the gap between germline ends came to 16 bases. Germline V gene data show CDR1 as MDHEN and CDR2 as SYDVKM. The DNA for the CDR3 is TGTGCCAGCAGAACAGGGCCTGGGATTAACACTGAAGCTTTCTTT. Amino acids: CASRTGPGINTEAFF.

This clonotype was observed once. CDR3 in amino acids: CSASIRGFGYTF. The CDR3, as DNA: TGCAGTGCTAGCATACGGGGTTTTGGCTACACCTTC. This chain links TRBV20-1 with TRBJ1-2, with D hard to call. The CDR3 covers 12 residues. V dropped 3 bases and J dropped 7 bases, with 12 bases sitting between them. CDR1 and CDR2 (germline): DFQATT, SNEGSKA (reference sequence).

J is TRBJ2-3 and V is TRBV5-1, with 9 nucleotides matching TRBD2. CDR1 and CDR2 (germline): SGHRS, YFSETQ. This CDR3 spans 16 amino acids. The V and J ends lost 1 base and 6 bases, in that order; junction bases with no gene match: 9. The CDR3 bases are TGCGCCAGCAGCTTGAATGCGGGAGGGTCTCGGGATACGCAGTATTTT. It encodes CASSLNAGGSRDTQYF.